The clone carrying this TCR beta chain was counted only a few times. With TRAV- and TRBV-specific primers, first-strand cDNA was made, covering the alpha and beta chains. TCR amplification involved about 20 PCR cycles with a constant-region primer and V-primer adapter. TCRdb reprocessed the reads with MiXCR, giving one entry per CDR3 protein. This sample has 13,000 or so distinct CDR3 sequences, with 60% to 80% found just once. The data originate from a study of low-dose radiotherapy and immunotherapy resistance in tumors. The therapy administered to donors comprised nivolumab, ipilimumab, aspirin, low-dose cyclophosphamide and low-dose radiotherapy. This CDR3 spans 14 amino acids. Germline CDR1 ENHRY, CDR2 SYGVKD. V was trimmed by 0 bases and J by 5 bases, leaving 10 bases between them.

This TCR derives from a human donor with advanced metastatic prostate, ovarian, gallbladder or colorectal cancer (not recorded which). This table probably holds off-target reads from a library built for another chain. The rearrangement links TRBV10-3 to TRBJ1-1; the D gene is possibly TRBD1 (5 bases). The CDR3 sequence is CAISESAGRTEAFF. Written as DNA, the CDR3 is TGTGCCATCAGTGAGTCGGCAGGGCGGACTGAAGCTTTCTTT.